These T cell receptor beta chains were read from a single sample in a study of molecular identifiers for immune sequencing clone quantification. TCRdb independently ran MiXCR on the PCR reads; one entry per CDR3 protein. The sample yields about 640,000 distinct CDR3 sequences, 20% seen once. The source material was naive CD8+ T cells from blood, with Jurkat cell RNA spiked in. These TCRs come from a human donor in good health. Some libraries in this study had Jurkat cell RNA spiked in. The CDR3 runs from the conserved cysteine through the conserved F or W. Fields, in order: D gene, V gene, CDR3 protein. D genes are given only for firm matches.

. TRBV7-9 CASRALADEQFF
. TRBV20-1 CSASNLEGGSINEQFF
TRBD1 TRBV29-1 CSVKDREVVETQYF
. TRBV10-1 CASSEKRHRATNEKLFF
. TRBV5-8 CASSFGTGIHEQCF
. TRBV7-9 CASSPSNGGGIDTQYF
TRBD2 TRBV2 CASIPSGMFETQYF
. TRBV4-3 CASSQDLGDNYLNTEAFF
. TRBV7-6 CASSLLPGHYEQYF
. TRBV4-2 CASRSGITDTQYF
. TRBV2 CASSEEVIGQKFSYEQYF
TRBD1 TRBV29-1 CRVRGPLDDNEQFF
. TRBV6-6 CASSYIGKVTGELFF
TRBD1 TRBV6-5 CASSPGTVNSGNTIYF